The 27 T cell receptor beta chains given below trace back to one sample, sequenced in a study of vaccination effects on CD4 cells after COVID-19 (dated by TCRdb to between 2021 and 2024). These TCRs are of unknown antigen specificity. The ViraFEST assay stimulated PBMC with viral peptide pools and then used TCR sequencing to identify antigen-specific CD4+ T cell clonotypes by expansion. After approximately 11 days of culture, CD4+ T cells were isolated with the EasySep CD4+ T cell isolation kit. Negative nucleocapsid antibody results before and after vaccination confirmed that the healthy vaccine recipients had no prior SARS-CoV-2 infection. The library was prepared using the immunoSEQ multiplex PCR assay. TCRdb provides this immuneACCESS table in a form limited to in-frame rearrangements. Some clones are lacking; in checked studies, under half of them reflect an unresolved V gene, and why the rest are absent is not known. This sample has about 41,000 clones in its table, and over 75% of those were observed once. 2.5% to 3.5% of the sample comes from the top ten.

The sample consisted of CD4+ T cells from PBMCs cultured with HCoV-NL63 spike peptides, taken before COVID-19 vaccination. In the paper's terms, the cell subset or site label means: HCoV-NL63 spike overlapping peptide pool stimulation. These receptors were obtained from a human donor who received a COVID-19 vaccine.

V gene TRBV28 combines with J gene TRBJ2-4, with D perhaps TRBD1 or TRBD2 (5 bases each). V lost 2 bases and J lost 0, with 8 bases in between. Germline lookup yields CDR1 MDHEN and CDR2 SYDVKM. This CDR3 region has 15 residues. The CDR3 sequence: CASSLAGTAKNIQYF. CDR3 in DNA: TGTGCCAGCAGTTTAGCCGGGACAGCCAAAAACATTCAGTACTTC.

The chain carries TRBV21-1 and TRBJ2-7; TRBD1 is the table's D call, not checked against the DNA. TRBV21-1 is flagged as a pseudogene. This CDR3 region has 16 residues. The CDR3 DNA reads as TGTGCCAGCAGCAACATCCGGGACAGGGAATCCTACGAGCAGTACGTC. Protein product: CASSNIRDRESYEQYV.

The rearrangement links TRBV7-2 to TRBJ1-5; D is unresolved. CDR1 is SGHTA, CDR2 FQGNSA, per germline. Between the trimmed V and J ends, which lost 5 bases and 1 base, there was a span of 6 bases. This CDR3 spans 13 amino acids. CDR3 residues: CASSGPSNQPQHF. The DNA of the CDR3 is TGTGCCAGCAGCGGGCCCAGCAATCAGCCCCAGCATTTT.

V gene TRBV6-5 combines with J gene TRBJ2-1; 12 bases match TRBD2. CDR1 is MNHEY, CDR2 SVGAGI, per germline. This CDR3 region has 15 residues. With V trimmed by 6 bases and J by 4 bases, 4 bases remained unmatched. The CDR3 region has the DNA TGTGCCAGCAGAAGACTAGCGGGGGAGTACAATGAGCAGTTCTTC. Translated, it gives CASRRLAGEYNEQFF.

The gene calls are TRBV9 and TRBJ2-5, with unresolved D. V shed 2 bases and J shed 2 bases, with 7 bases lying between them. The CDR3 is 13 amino acids. Per the germline V gene, CDR1 is SGDLS and CDR2 is YYNGEE. CDR3 in amino acids: CASSVAVQETQYF. For the CDR3, the DNA is TGTGCCAGCAGCGTGGCAGTACAAGAGACCCAGTACTTC.

The chain carries TRBV24-1 and TRBJ2-1, with 11 positions matching TRBD2. V lost 9 bases to trimming and J lost 11 bases; unmatched junction nucleotides: 14. The CDR3 has 15 amino acids. Germline V CDR1 and CDR2: KGHDR, SFDVKD. The CDR3 DNA follows: TGTGCCACCGCTATCACTAGCGGGGGTTTGGGTCAGCAGTTCTTC. This encodes CATAITSGGLGQQFF.

This chain connects TRBV15 to TRBJ2-5; D perhaps matches TRBD2 (6 bases). With 0 bases removed from V and 5 bases from J, the gap between germline ends came to 19 bases. The CDR3 consists of 17 residues. Germline-derived CDR1 and CDR2 are LNHNV and YYDKDF (reference sequence). The CDR3 protein is CATSRDHPRGGGETQYF. The CDR3 coding sequence is TGTGCCACCAGCAGAGATCATCCGCGGGGAGGAGGGGAGACCCAGTACTTC.

In this sample, this clone turned up once. The chain couples TRBV19 to TRBJ2-2, with D maybe TRBD1 (6 bases). This CDR3 is built from 15 residues. Germline CDR1 reads LNHDA; CDR2 reads SQIVND (reference sequence). The V gene lost 3 bases and the J gene lost 2 bases, with 10 bases spanning the gap. CDR3 nucleotides: TGTGCCAGTAGTATGGCAGGGGAAAACACCGGGGAGCTGTTTTTT. Residues: CASSMAGENTGELFF.

This chain links TRBV29-1 with TRBJ1-4, with D perhaps matching TRBD1 (6 bases). Trimming stripped 4 bases from V and 5 bases from J, with 17 bases between. The CDR3 spans 15 residues. Germline lookup yields CDR1 SQVTM and CDR2 ANQGSEA. CDR3 DNA: TGCAGCGTTGTCGTCCCGGGACACCTAAATGAAAAACTGTTTTTT. It is translated as CSVVVPGHLNEKLFF.

This clone was seen a handful of times. In DNA form, the CDR3 reads TGTGCCAGCAGCGTATCTGTTTTAGATGGCTACACCTTC. Residues: CASSVSVLDGYTF. This chain joins TRBV9 and TRBJ1-2; D is unresolved. Germline V gene sequence: CDR1 SGDLS, CDR2 YYNGEE. This CDR3 spans 13 amino acids. Deletions cut 1 base from V and 6 bases from J, with 10 bases between.

The chain links TRBV18 to TRBJ1-2; 7 nucleotides line up with TRBD1. The V segment lost 2 bases and the J segment 4 bases; nucleotides outside the gene matches: 7. The CDR3 contains 15 residues. Per the germline V gene, CDR1 is KGHSH and CDR2 is LQKENI. The CDR3, as DNA: TGTGCCAGCTCACCAAACGTCGCAGGGGGCTATGGCTACACCTTC. Its protein is CASSPNVAGGYGYTF.

This clone has more than one count but fewer than ten. J is TRBJ1-2 and V is TRBV18; D might be TRBD1 (5 bases). The CDR3 loop spans 15 amino acids. V was trimmed by 6 bases and J by 2 bases, leaving 16 bases between them. Germline assignment: CDR1 KGHSH and CDR2 LQKENI. CDR3 bases: TGTGCCAGCTCCTCGGGGATGGGGACGAACTATGGCTACACCTTC. It yields the protein CASSSGMGTNYGYTF.

The sample holds a few counts of this clone. This rearrangement joins TRBV19 to TRBJ1-2; TRBD1 agrees at 7 bases. CDR1 and CDR2 (germline): LNHDA, SQIVND (reference sequence). CDR3 length: 14 residues. J gave up 7 bases and V 2 bases, and 7 bases lay outside the gene matches. In nucleotides, the CDR3 is TGTGCCAGTAGTATACGACAGGGACTTGGTGGCTACACCTTC. Translation: CASSIRQGLGGYTF. The variable domain in full, completed from reference TRBV19 and TRBJ1-2, reads DGGITQSPKYLFRKEGQNVTLSCEQNLNHDAMYWYRQDPGQGLRLIYYSQIVNDFQKGDIAEGYSVSREKKESFPLTVTSAQKNPTAFYLCASSIRQGLGGYTFGSGTRLTVV.

V is TRBV11-2 and J is TRBJ2-1; D gene uncertain. CDR1 SGHAT and CDR2 FQNNGV come from the germline V gene. The ends were cut back, 3 bases at V and 8 bases at J, with 11 bases in the middle. This CDR3 contains 13 residues. The CDR3 protein is CASSFSSVYEQFF. The CDR3 nucleotides read TGTGCCAGCAGCTTTAGTAGTGTCTATGAGCAGTTCTTC.

The chain couples TRBV2 to TRBJ2-7; 12 bases agree with TRBD1. Per the germline V gene, CDR1 is SNHLY and CDR2 is FYNNEI. The CDR3 covers 15 residues. V lost 4 bases to trimming and J lost 4 bases; unmatched junction nucleotides: 5. The CDR3 nucleotides are TGTGCCAGCAGTGGGGGGGACAGGGGGCTATACGAGCAGTACGTC. Amino acid sequence: CASSGGDRGLYEQYV.

The chain has TRBV5-4 and TRBJ2-2; D possibly uses TRBD1 or TRBD2 (5 bases each). The CDR3 loop spans 15 amino acids. Germline V gene data show CDR1 as SGHNT and CDR2 as YYREEE (reference sequence). V dropped 3 bases and J dropped 1 base, with 10 bases sitting between them. In DNA, the CDR3 is TGTGCCAGCAGCTGGGGGACGGAGAACACCGGGGAGCTGTTTTTT. Protein product: CASSWGTENTGELFF.

The chain joins TRBV6-2 or TRBV6-3 to TRBJ1-2; 9 bases fit TRBD1. Germline assignment: CDR1 MNHEY and CDR2 SVGEGT. The length of the CDR3 is 15 residues. The ends lost 2 bases at V and 3 bases at J; junction bases unmatched: 4. The CDR3 nucleotides are TGTGCCAGCAGTTACCCCCGGACAGGGGACTATGGCTACACCTTC. This translates into CASSYPRTGDYGYTF.

The CDR3 region has the DNA TGCGCCAGCAGCTTGGGGCGACAGGGGGCGGACACCGGGGAGCTGTTTTTT. Translation gives CASSLGRQGADTGELFF. The J gene is TRBJ2-2, the V gene TRBV5-1; TRBD1 matches at 10 bases. The trim removed 0 bases at V and 3 bases at J, leaving 5 bases unmatched. Germline lookup yields CDR1 SGHRS and CDR2 YFSETQ. This CDR3 spans 17 amino acids.

The chain links TRBV7-3 to TRBJ2-1; TRBD2 matches 10 bases. The CDR3 is 16 amino acids. The V and J ends lost 5 bases and 5 bases, in that order; junction bases with no gene match: 9. The V gene's germline CDR1 is SGHTA and CDR2 FQGTGA. The CDR3 DNA reads TGTGCCAGCAGCCGAGTAGCGGGGGGCGGGGACAATGAGCAGTTCTTC. Amino acids: CASSRVAGGGDNEQFF.

The table lists this clone with a few counts. This chain joins TRBV7-2 and TRBJ2-4, with D maybe TRBD2 (6 bases). The ends were cut back, 7 bases at V and 6 bases at J, with 13 bases in the middle. Germline CDR1 SGHTA, CDR2 FQGNSA. This CDR3 has 13 amino acids. CDR3 loop: CASNSRRGNIQYF. The CDR3, as DNA: TGTGCCAGCAACAGTAGGAGGGGAAACATTCAGTACTTC.

This chain links TRBV7-7 with TRBJ1-1; possibly TRBD1 for D (5 bases). Trimming stripped 3 bases from V and 2 bases from J, with 19 bases between. Looked up from germline, CDR1 is SSHAT and CDR2 is FNYEAQ (reference sequence). The CDR3 has 17 residues. For the CDR3, the DNA is TGTGCCAGCAGCTTTAGTCGGACGGGGGGACTTAACACTGAAGCTTTCTTT. This codes for CASSFSRTGGLNTEAFF.

This chain joins TRBV5-1 and TRBJ2-1; 15 nucleotides match TRBD2. This CDR3 region has 19 residues. Trimming removed 5 bases from V and 0 bases from J; junction bases left unmatched: 9. Germline V gene lookup returns CDR1 SGHRS and CDR2 YFSETQ. The CDR3 DNA is TGCGCCAGCAGACTGGGACTAGCGGGGGGTAGAAGCTCCTACAATGAGCAGTTCTTC. It yields the protein CASRLGLAGGRSSYNEQFF.

The J gene is TRBJ1-5, the V gene TRBV19, with 7 nucleotides matching TRBD1. The V and J ends lost 5 bases and 3 bases, in that order; junction bases with no gene match: 7. The germline gives CDR1 LNHDA, CDR2 SQIVND (reference sequence). This CDR3 contains 15 residues. The CDR3 spells CASSVGQAFNQPQHF. The CDR3 DNA reads as TGTGCCAGTAGTGTCGGACAGGCTTTCAATCAGCCCCAGCATTTT.

On this clone itself: The CDR3 ends on some other residue instead of the conserved phenylalanine or tryptophan, so this is likely a read error. Because the CDR3's place on the DNA is in doubt, the DNA is left out and the CDR3 is given as listed by TCRdb. The gene calls are TRBV6-4 and TRBJ1-1; the table assigns TRBD1, which was not confirmed against the DNA. The CDR3 spans 12 amino acids, including both terminal residues. From germline, CDR1 is MRHNA and CDR2 SNTAGT. The CDR3 sequence is CASTTGTEHRLA.

The V call is TRBV30, the J call TRBJ1-5; TRBD1 might be the D (6 bases). V lost 1 base and J 2 bases, leaving 15 bases between the germline ends. The CDR3 runs 16 residues. Germline-derived CDR1 and CDR2 are GTSNPN and SVGIG (reference sequence). The CDR3 region has the DNA TGTGCCTGGAGTGCAGGGGCGGTGGTAGGCAATCAGCCCCAGCATTTT. It encodes CAWSAGAVVGNQPQHF.

The chain links TRBV6-2 or TRBV6-3 to TRBJ1-5, with 9 nucleotides matching TRBD1. Trimming took 5 bases from V and 3 from J; bases not matched to a gene: 8. The CDR3 has 16 residues. Looked up from germline, CDR1 is MNHEY and CDR2 is SVGEGT. For the CDR3, the DNA is TGTGCCAGCAGTCGTCCCGGGACAGGGTTCAATCAGCCCCAGCATTTT. It translates to CASSRPGTGFNQPQHF.

The chain links TRBV10-3 to TRBJ1-2, with D hard to call. Germline V lookup: CDR1 ENHRY, CDR2 SYGVKD. Trimming left V 8 bases short and J 5 bases short, with 15 bases between. CDR3 length: 13 amino acids. CDR3 residues: CAIGKEADYGYTF. For the CDR3, the DNA is TGTGCCATCGGAAAAGAGGCCGATTATGGCTACACCTTC.